Each of the 5 T cell receptor beta chains below was sequenced from the same sample in a study of T cell therapy after organ transplantation. Their specific antigens are unknown. Repertoires were generated with immunoSEQ multiplex PCR, while TCRdb's copy carries only in-frame clones and drops some. This table has roughly 48,000 clones, about 94% appearing once. The material sequenced was CD8+ T cells from blood, taken before autologous CMV-specific T cell therapy. These receptors came from a human patient who had received a solid organ transplant and had CMV disease.

The rearrangement links TRBV6-5 to TRBJ1-4; the D is unclear. Deletions cut 2 bases from V and 3 bases from J, with 10 bases between. Germline CDR1 reads MNHEY; CDR2 reads SVGAGI. The CDR3 consists of 15 residues. This chain's CDR3 is CASSYGSGSNEKLFF. The CDR3, as DNA: TGTGCCAGCAGTTACGGGTCTGGGTCTAATGAAAAACTGTTTTTT.

This rearrangement joins TRBV11-2 to TRBJ1-1; a weak D match, TRBD1 (6 bases). The V gene lost 1 base and the J gene lost 6 bases, with 12 bases spanning the gap. Germline CDR1 SGHAT, CDR2 FQNNGV. CDR3 length: 14 residues. Written as DNA, the CDR3 is TGTGCCAGCAGCTTAGGAGGGGGGTTCGCTGAAGCTTTCTTT. Amino acid sequence: CASSLGGGFAEAFF.

The chain combines TRBV5-1 with TRBJ1-6; D is unresolved. V was trimmed by 3 bases and J by 2 bases, leaving 15 bases between them. CDR3 length: 17 residues. The germline CDR1 and CDR2 sequences are SGHRS and YFSETQ. The CDR3 DNA is TGCGCCAGCAGCTCAACCAACGAGGGTCCCTATAATTCACCCCTCCACTTT. Translating gives CASSSTNEGPYNSPLHF.

V is TRBV5-8 and J is TRBJ1-5; D is perhaps TRBD1 (5 bases). The length of the CDR3 is 12 residues. V lost 0 bases and J lost 10, with 8 bases in between. From germline, CDR1 is SGHTS and CDR2 YDEGEE. CDR3 region: CASSLGGSPQHF. CDR3 bases: TGTGCCAGCAGCTTGGGGGGCAGTCCCCAGCATTTT.

As regards this clone: Its ends do not fully match the called genes, so a read error is possible. The chain uses TRBV5-6 and TRBJ2-7; possibly TRBD2 for D (5 bases). The CDR3 has 15 amino acids. Germline lookup yields CDR1 SGHDT and CDR2 YYEEEE. The CDR3 sequence is CASNPTREYSNEQYF. As DNA, the CDR3 is TGTGCCAGCAACCCCACCCGGGAATACTCCAACGAGCAGTACTTC.